Below, 16 T cell receptor beta chains from the same sample are listed, as sequenced in a study of T cell clonotyping in hematopoietic cell transplantation (dated by TCRdb to the early 2020s). The library came from the immunoSEQ multiplex PCR assay. The table was pulled from immuneACCESS by TCRdb, which kept in-frame rearrangements only. Such tables lose some clones; where checked, under half of the loss comes from unresolved V genes, and the rest has no known cause. For this sample the table gives 5,500 to 7,500 clones, of which around 96% were detected only once. The top ten clones comprise 0.45% of the sample. According to the study, the label for this sample's time point signals: 30 days after allo-HCT. The sequencing here drew on PBMCs, taken 30 days after allogeneic stem cell transplant. The receptors come from a male patient in his thirties or forties who had an allogeneic stem cell transplant from a related donor, so the T cells may come from the graft donor. Some clones in this sample may be carry-over from other donors' samples.

This rearrangement joins TRBV19 to TRBJ1-2, with TRBD1 matching over 8 bases. Germline CDR1 LNHDA, CDR2 SQIVND (reference sequence). The CDR3 sequence is 14 residues long. The J segment lost 4 bases and the V segment lost 6 bases, leaving 7 bases of the junction unmatched. The CDR3 DNA is TGTGCCAGTAGCGGAACAGGGGGTAGCTATGGCTACACCTTC. It translates to CASSGTGGSYGYTF. Looking up the rest from reference TRBV19 and TRBJ1-2 gives the full variable domain: DGGITQSPKYLFRKEGQNVTLSCEQNLNHDAMYWYRQDPGQGLRLIYYSQIVNDFQKGDIAEGYSVSREKKESFPLTVTSAQKNPTAFYLCASSGTGGSYGYTFGSGTRLTVV.

The chain carries TRBV30 and TRBJ2-7, with 9 positions matching TRBD1. V gave up 7 bases and J gave up 6 bases; unmatched junction bases: 10. CDR3 length: 13 residues. Germline V CDR1 and CDR2: GTSNPN, SVGIG (reference sequence). CDR3 in amino acids: CAFSGTGYSEQYF. The CDR3 bases are TGTGCCTTTTCCGGGACAGGGTATTCCGAGCAGTACTTC. Complete variable domain (other parts from reference TRBV30 and TRBJ2-7): SQTIHQWPATLVQPVGSPLSLECTVEGTSNPNLYWYRQAAGRGLQLLFYSVGIGQISSEVPQNLSASRPQDRQFILSSKKLLLSDSGFYLCAFSGTGYSEQYFGPGTRLTVT.

The chain has TRBV2 and TRBJ1-3; 9 nucleotides agree with TRBD1. V gave up 3 bases and J gave up 2 bases; unmatched junction bases: 5. Germline CDR1 SNHLY, CDR2 FYNNEI. The CDR3 runs 16 residues. CDR3 DNA sequence: TGTGCCAGCAGTGATCGTACAGGGGGCCCTGGAAACACCATATATTTT. Its translation: CASSDRTGGPGNTIYF.

This clone appeared a single time. The chain combines TRBV7-6 with TRBJ1-4, with TRBD1 identical over 9 bases. This CDR3 has 18 residues. J gave up 3 bases and V 2 bases, and 10 bases lay outside the gene matches. Germline CDR1 is SGHVS and CDR2 is FNYEAQ. CDR3 nucleotides: TGTGCCAGCAGCTTAAATCCGAACAGGGGGCGTTCTAATGAAAAACTGTTTTTT. This translates into CASSLNPNRGRSNEKLFF.

The chain links TRBV9 to TRBJ1-4, with 8 bases lining up with TRBD1. Trimming removed 2 bases from V and 4 bases from J; junction bases left unmatched: 1. The CDR3 extends over 14 amino acids. Per the germline V gene, CDR1 is SGDLS and CDR2 is YYNGEE. The CDR3 loop is CASSVDRGNEKLFF. The CDR3 DNA reads as TGTGCCAGCAGCGTCGACAGGGGTAATGAAAAACTGTTTTTT.

The chain links TRBV5-4 to TRBJ2-7; D perhaps matches TRBD2 (6 bases). This CDR3 has 14 amino acids. The V end lost 5 bases, the J end lost 7 bases, and 19 bases lay between the germline ends. Germline V gives CDR1 SGHNT, CDR2 YYREEE (reference sequence). CDR3: CASSQLANPYEQYF. As DNA, the CDR3 is TGTGCCAGCAGTCAACTAGCAAATCCGTATGAGCAGTACTTC.

This clone was detected only once. A read error may produce the germline difference seen at one junction end. The chain uses TRBV5-1 and TRBJ2-1, with TRBD2 matching 8 bases. Germline CDR1 SGHRS, CDR2 YFSETQ. The CDR3 is 16 amino acids. The CDR3 coding sequence is TGCGCCAGCAGCTTGGGTGGCGGGGGGCTGTACAGTGAGCAGTTCTTC. Translated: CASSLGGGGLYSEQFF.

This rearrangement joins TRBV25-1 to TRBJ1-1, with TRBD1 matching over 8 bases. V lost 6 bases, J lost 6 bases, and 6 bases stayed unmatched. Germline values: CDR1 MGHDK, CDR2 SYGVNS. CDR3 size: 13 residues. CDR3 protein: CASRDRAGAEAFF. For the CDR3, the DNA is TGTGCCAGCAGGGACAGGGCCGGAGCTGAAGCTTTCTTT. Complete variable domain (other parts from reference TRBV25-1 and TRBJ1-1): EADIYQTPRYLVIGTGKKITLECSQTMGHDKMYWYQQDPGMELHLIHYSYGVNSTEKGDLSSESTVSRIRTEHFPLTLESARPSHTSQYLCASRDRAGAEAFFGQGTRLTVV.

The chain carries TRBV10-3 and TRBJ1-2; the D gene is possibly TRBD1 (5 bases). The CDR3 sequence is 14 residues long. The V and J ends lost 0 bases and 6 bases respectively, with 11 bases between them. Germline assignment: CDR1 ENHRY and CDR2 SYGVKD. The CDR3 DNA reads as TGTGCCATCAGTGAGTCTCGCGGAGGGGATGGCTACACCTTC. Translated: CAISESRGGDGYTF.

The gene calls are TRBV7-9 and TRBJ1-2; the match to TRBD1 covers 12 bases. The CDR3 contains 15 residues. The germline CDR1 and CDR2 sequences are SEHNR and FQNEAQ (reference sequence). Trimming cost V 3 bases and J 6 bases; bases outside gene matches: 5. The DNA for the CDR3 is TGTGCCAGCAGCTTTCACCGGGACAGGGGGCATGGCTACACCTTC. This encodes CASSFHRDRGHGYTF.

The gene calls are TRBV30 and TRBJ2-7, with a possible D match to TRBD2 (6 bases). Looked up from germline, CDR1 is GTSNPN and CDR2 is SVGIG (reference sequence). The CDR3 has 15 amino acids. The ends were cut back, 3 bases at V and 4 bases at J, with 19 bases in the middle. This CDR3 reads CAWSPGGRGIYEQYF. Here the CDR3 DNA reads TGTGCCTGGAGCCCCGGGGGACGGGGAATTTACGAGCAGTACTTC.

This chain joins TRBV2 and TRBJ1-1; 7 bases are shared with TRBD1. After removal of 5 bases from V and 4 bases from J, the junction contained 7 bases not matched to a gene. The CDR3 covers 14 residues. CDR1 SNHLY and CDR2 FYNNEI come from the germline V gene. The CDR3 DNA sequence: TGTGCCAGCAGTCTAGGGGGCGCCGCCACTGAAGCTTTCTTT. It codes for CASSLGGAATEAFF.

CDR3 nucleotides: TGTGCCAGCAGCTCCAGGGGCGGGGAAGACCAAGAGACCCAGTACTTC. This gives the protein CASSSRGGEDQETQYF. The gene calls are TRBV7-9 and TRBJ2-5, with D possibly called TRBD1 or TRBD2 (6 bases each). V was pared by 4 bases and J by 0 bases, with 15 bases between. The CDR3 runs 16 residues. CDR1 and CDR2 from the germline V gene are SEHNR and FQNEAQ (reference sequence).

The V gene is TRBV20-1, the J gene TRBJ1-2, with unresolved D. In germline, CDR1 is DFQATT, CDR2 SNEGSKA (reference sequence). Trimming took off 4 bases at V and 8 bases at J, with 11 bases between the two ends. This CDR3 comprises 11 residues. CDR3 protein: CSAIRLDGYTF. In DNA, the CDR3 is TGCAGTGCTATAAGGCTCGACGGCTACACCTTC.

This chain connects TRBV5-1 to TRBJ1-4, with D possibly TRBD1 on 5 matching bases. CDR1 SGHRS and CDR2 YFSETQ come from the germline V gene. Trimming pared 1 base from V and 4 bases from J, leaving 8 bases between. CDR3 length: 14 residues. DNA of the CDR3: TGCGCCAGCAGCTTGAAGCAGGGTAATGAAAAACTGTTTTTT. Its translation is CASSLKQGNEKLFF.

This rearrangement joins TRBV7-2 to TRBJ2-3; 7 bases align to TRBD2. The V gene's germline CDR1 is SGHTA and CDR2 FQGNSA. Trimming at V came to 7 bases and at J to 0 bases, leaving 4 bases not matched to a gene. This CDR3 is 14 amino acids long. CDR3 nucleotides: TGTGCCAGCAAGGCAGCGGGGAGCACAGATACGCAGTATTTT. Translated, it gives CASKAAGSTDTQYF.